This note documents a single T cell receptor beta chain sequence. The antigen is undetermined. TCRdb reanalysed the reads using MiXCR and keeps one entry per CDR3 protein. The sample has about 830,000 distinct CDR3 sequences, 30% to 35% seen once. The sample originates from a study of T cell repertoires in cytomegalovirus infection. The study's findings and limits: The response measured ex vivo was dominated by TCR beta clonotypes (HLA-C-restricted and CMV-specific).

V lost 4 bases, J lost 6 bases, and 13 bases stayed unmatched. CDR1 LGHNA and CDR2 YSLEER come from the germline V gene. The CDR3 spans 17 residues. The receptor was derived from a human donor in good health (CMV status not recorded). Some clones in this sample may be carry-over from other donors' samples. The specimen comprised cultured CD8+ T cells from PBMCs, sampled from culture after CMV antigen stimulation. The genes are TRBV4-3 and TRBJ2-2, with TRBD1 matching 8 bases. The CDR3 spells CASSPITGQGIAGELFF. CDR3 nucleotide sequence: TGCGCCAGCAGCCCCATCACTGGACAGGGAATCGCCGGGGAGCTGTTTTTT.